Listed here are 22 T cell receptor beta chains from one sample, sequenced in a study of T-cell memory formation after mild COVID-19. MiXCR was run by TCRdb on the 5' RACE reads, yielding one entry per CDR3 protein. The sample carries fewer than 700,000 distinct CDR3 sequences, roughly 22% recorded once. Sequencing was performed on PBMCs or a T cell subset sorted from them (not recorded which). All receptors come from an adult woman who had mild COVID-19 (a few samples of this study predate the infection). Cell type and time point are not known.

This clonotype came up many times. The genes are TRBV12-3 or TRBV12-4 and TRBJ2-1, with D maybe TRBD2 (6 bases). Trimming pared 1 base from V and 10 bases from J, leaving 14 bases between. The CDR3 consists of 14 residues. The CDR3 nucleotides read TGTGCCAGCAGTTTAGGCTACCGGGACTCGGAGCAGTTCTTC. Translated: CASSLGYRDSEQFF.

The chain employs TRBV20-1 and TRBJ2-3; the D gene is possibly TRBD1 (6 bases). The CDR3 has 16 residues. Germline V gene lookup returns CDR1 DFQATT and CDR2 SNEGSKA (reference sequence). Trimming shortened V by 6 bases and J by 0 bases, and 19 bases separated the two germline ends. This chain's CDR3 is CSARVQGLISTDTQYF. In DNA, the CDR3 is TGCAGTGCCAGGGTACAGGGCCTGATTAGCACAGATACGCAGTATTTT.

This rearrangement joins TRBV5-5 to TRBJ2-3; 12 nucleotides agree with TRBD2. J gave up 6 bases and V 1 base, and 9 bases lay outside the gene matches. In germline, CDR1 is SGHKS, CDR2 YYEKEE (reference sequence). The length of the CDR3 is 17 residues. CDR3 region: CASSLWESGLAGDTQYF. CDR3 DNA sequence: TGTGCCAGCAGCTTGTGGGAATCCGGACTAGCGGGGGATACGCAGTATTTT.

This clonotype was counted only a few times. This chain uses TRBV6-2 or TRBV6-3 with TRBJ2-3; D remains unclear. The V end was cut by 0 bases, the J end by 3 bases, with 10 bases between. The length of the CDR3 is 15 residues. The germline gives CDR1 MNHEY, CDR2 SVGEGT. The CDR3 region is CASSYSIPQTDTQYF. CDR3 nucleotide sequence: TGTGCCAGCAGTTACTCGATCCCACAAACAGATACGCAGTATTTT.

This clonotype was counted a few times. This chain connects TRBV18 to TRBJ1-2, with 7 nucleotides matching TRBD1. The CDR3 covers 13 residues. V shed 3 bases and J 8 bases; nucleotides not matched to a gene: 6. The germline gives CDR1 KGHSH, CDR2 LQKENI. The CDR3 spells CASSPKPTGGYTF. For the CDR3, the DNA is TGTGCCAGCTCACCGAAACCGACAGGGGGCTACACCTTC. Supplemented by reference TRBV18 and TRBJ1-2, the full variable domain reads NAGVMQNPRHLVRRRGQEARLRCSPMKGHSHVYWYRQLPEEGLKFMVYLQKENIIDESGMPKERFSAEFPKEGPSILRIQQVVRGDSAAYFCASSPKPTGGYTFGSGTRLTVV.

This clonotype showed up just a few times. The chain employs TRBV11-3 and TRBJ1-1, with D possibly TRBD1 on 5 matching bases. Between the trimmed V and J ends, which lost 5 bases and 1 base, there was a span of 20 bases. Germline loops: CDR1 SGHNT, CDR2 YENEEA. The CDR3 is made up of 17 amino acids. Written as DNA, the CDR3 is TGTGCCAGCAGCCCCGACAGTTTATCTAGGGGGAACACTGAAGCTTTCTTT. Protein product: CASSPDSLSRGNTEAFF.

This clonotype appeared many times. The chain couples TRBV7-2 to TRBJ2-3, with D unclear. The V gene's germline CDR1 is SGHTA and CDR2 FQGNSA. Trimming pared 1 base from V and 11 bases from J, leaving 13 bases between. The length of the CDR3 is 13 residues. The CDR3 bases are TGTGCCAGCAGCTTAGAATTGGGCCCGCTGCAGTATTTT. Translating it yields CASSLELGPLQYF.

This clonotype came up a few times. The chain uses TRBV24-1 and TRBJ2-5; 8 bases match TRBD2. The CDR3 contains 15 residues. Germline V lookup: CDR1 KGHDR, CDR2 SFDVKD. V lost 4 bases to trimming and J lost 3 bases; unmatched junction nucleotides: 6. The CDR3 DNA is TGTGCCACCAGTGAGGCCGGGACTAGAAAAGAGACCCAGTACTTC. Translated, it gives CATSEAGTRKETQYF.

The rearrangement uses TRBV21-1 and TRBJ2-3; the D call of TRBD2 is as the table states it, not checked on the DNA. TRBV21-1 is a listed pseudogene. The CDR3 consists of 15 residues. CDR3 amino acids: CASSSPSGGKDTQYF. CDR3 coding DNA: TGTGCCAGCAGCAGTCCTAGCGGGGGCAAAGATACGCAGTATTTT.

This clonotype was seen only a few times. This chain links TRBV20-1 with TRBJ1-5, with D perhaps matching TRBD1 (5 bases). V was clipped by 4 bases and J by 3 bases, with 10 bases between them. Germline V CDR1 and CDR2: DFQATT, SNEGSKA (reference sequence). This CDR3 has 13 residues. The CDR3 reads CSATDRNNQPQHF. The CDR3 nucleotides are TGCAGTGCTACAGACAGAAACAATCAGCCCCAGCATTTT.

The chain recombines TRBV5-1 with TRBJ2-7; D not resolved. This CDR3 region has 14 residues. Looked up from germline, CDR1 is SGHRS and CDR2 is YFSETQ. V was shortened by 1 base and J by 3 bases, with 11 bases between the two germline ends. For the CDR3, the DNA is TGCGCCAGCAGCTTGCCCTCGTCCGGCTACGAGCAGTACTTC. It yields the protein CASSLPSSGYEQYF. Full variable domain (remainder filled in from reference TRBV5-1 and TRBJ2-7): KAGVTQTPRYLIKTRGQQVTLSCSPISGHRSVSWYQQTPGQGLQFLFEYFSETQRNKGNFPGRFSGRQFSNSRSEMNVSTLELGDSALYLCASSLPSSGYEQYFGPGTRLTVT.

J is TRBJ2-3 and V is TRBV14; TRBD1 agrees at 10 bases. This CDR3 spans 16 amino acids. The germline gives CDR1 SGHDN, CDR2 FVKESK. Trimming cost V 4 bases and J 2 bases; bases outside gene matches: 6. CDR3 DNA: TGTGCCAGCAGCCGCGGTGGGACAGGGGACACAGATACGCAGTATTTT. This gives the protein CASSRGGTGDTDTQYF.

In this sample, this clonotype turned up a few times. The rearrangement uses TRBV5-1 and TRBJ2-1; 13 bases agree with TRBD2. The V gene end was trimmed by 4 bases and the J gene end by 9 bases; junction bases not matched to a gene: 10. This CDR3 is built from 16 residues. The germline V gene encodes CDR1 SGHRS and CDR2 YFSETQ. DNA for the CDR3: TGCGCCAGCAGCCGGACTAGCGGGAGAGGGGGCGGTGAGCAGTTCTTC. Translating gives CASSRTSGRGGGEQFF.

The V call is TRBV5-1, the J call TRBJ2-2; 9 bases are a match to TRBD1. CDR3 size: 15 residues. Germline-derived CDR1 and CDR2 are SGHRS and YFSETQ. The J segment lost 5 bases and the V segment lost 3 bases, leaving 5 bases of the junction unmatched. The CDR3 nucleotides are TGCGCCAGCAGCTCGCTGACAGGGGGGACCGGGGAGCTGTTTTTT. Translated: CASSSLTGGTGELFF. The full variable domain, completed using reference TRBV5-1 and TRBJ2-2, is KAGVTQTPRYLIKTRGQQVTLSCSPISGHRSVSWYQQTPGQGLQFLFEYFSETQRNKGNFPGRFSGRQFSNSRSEMNVSTLELGDSALYLCASSSLTGGTGELFFGEGSRLTVL.

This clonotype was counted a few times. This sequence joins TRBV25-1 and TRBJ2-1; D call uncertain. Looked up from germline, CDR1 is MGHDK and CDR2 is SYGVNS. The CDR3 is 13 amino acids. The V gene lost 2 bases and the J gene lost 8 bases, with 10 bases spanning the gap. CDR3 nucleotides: TGTGCCAGCAGTGAAACCGGGTCCCATGAGCAGTTCTTC. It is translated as CASSETGSHEQFF.

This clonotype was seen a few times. The CDR3 loop reads CASSLRDGGNTEAFF. The CDR3 DNA reads TGTGCCAGCAGCTTACGAGATGGAGGGAACACTGAAGCTTTCTTT. The genes are TRBV7-9 and TRBJ1-1, with no clear D. The CDR3 loop spans 15 amino acids. Per germline, CDR1 SEHNR and CDR2 FQNEAQ (reference sequence). V lost 2 bases and J 1 base, leaving 11 bases between the germline ends.

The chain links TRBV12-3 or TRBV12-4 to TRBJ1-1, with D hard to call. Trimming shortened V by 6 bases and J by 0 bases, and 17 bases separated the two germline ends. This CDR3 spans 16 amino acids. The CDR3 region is CASSPEDGRLNTEAFF. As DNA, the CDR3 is TGTGCCAGCAGCCCGGAGGATGGCAGGCTGAACACTGAAGCTTTCTTT.

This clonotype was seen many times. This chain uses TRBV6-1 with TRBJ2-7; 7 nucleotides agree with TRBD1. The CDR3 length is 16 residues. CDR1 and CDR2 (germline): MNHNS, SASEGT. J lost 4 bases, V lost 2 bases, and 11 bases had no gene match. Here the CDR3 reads CASSERGGSEGYEQYF. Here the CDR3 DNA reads TGTGCCAGCAGTGAAAGAGGGGGCTCGGAAGGATACGAGCAGTACTTC.

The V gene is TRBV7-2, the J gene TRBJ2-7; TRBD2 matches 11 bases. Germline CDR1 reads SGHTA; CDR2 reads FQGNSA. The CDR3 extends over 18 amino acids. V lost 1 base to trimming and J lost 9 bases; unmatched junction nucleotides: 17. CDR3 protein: CASSLVASGGSDTTRQYF. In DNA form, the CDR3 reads TGTGCCAGCAGCTTAGTCGCTAGCGGGGGGAGCGATACTACGAGGCAGTACTTC.

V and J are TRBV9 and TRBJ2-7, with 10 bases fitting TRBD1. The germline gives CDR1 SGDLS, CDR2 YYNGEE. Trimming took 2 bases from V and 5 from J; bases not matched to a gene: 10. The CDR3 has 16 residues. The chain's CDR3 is CASSVAAGQGENEQYF. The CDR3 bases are TGTGCCAGCAGCGTTGCCGCCGGACAGGGGGAAAACGAGCAGTACTTC.

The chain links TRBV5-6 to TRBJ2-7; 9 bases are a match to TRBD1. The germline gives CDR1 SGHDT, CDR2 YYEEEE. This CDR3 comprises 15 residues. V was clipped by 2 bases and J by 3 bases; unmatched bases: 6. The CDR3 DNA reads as TGTGCCAGCAGCTTAGCCGGGACAGGGTACTACGAGCAGTACTTC. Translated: CASSLAGTGYYEQYF.

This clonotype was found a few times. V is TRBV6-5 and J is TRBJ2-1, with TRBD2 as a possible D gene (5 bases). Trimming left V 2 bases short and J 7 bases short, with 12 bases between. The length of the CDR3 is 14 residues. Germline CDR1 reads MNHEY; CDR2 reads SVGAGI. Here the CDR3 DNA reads TGTGCCAGCAGTTACCCTGGCAGCGGTAATGAGCAGTTCTTC. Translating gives CASSYPGSGNEQFF.